Listed below are T cell receptor beta chains from one sample, sequenced in a study of blood T cell repertoires in COVID-19. Clones were read by immunoSEQ multiplex PCR, and TCRdb kept only the in-frame ones, dropping some. The sample has 180,000 or so clones; 65% to 85% are singletons. Sequenced: PBMCs or T cells enriched from blood (not recorded which). Receptors originate from a woman between 55 and 75 years old who had recovered from COVID-19. The CDR3 runs from the conserved cysteine through the conserved F or W. D genes are given only for firm matches. Clone size is shown for a subset of rows, as once, few, many or a class of expanded clone.

>TRBD2|TRBV5-4|NA|17|TRBJ2-3
CAFAGTSGRVGTDTQYF
TGTGCCTTCGCCGGGACTAGCGGGAGGGTTGGCACAGATACGCAGTATTTT
>NA|TRBV30|once|12|TRBJ2-7
CAWNVAFGEQYF
TGTGCCTGGAATGTAGCGTTCGGCGAGCAGTACTTC
>NA|TRBV4-2|NA|16|TRBJ1-6
CASSQEGVSYNSPLHF
TGTGCCAGCAGCCAGGAGGGTGTCTCCTATAATTCACCCCTCCACTTT
>TRBD2|TRBV5-1|NA|15|TRBJ2-1
CASSQGLAGGGEQFF
TGCGCCAGCAGCCAGGGACTAGCGGGAGGTGGAGAGCAGTTCTTC
>NA|TRBV18|few|13|TRBJ1-1
CASSPSRSAEAFF
TGTGCCAGCTCTCCGTCGCGGAGCGCTGAAGCTTTCTTT
>NA|TRBV4-1|NA|12|TRBJ1-5
CASSQPYQPQHF
TGCGCCAGCAGCCAACCCTATCAGCCCCAGCATTTT
>TRBD2|TRBV11-2|NA|15|TRBJ2-1
CASREWGGRFNEQFF
TGTGCCAGCAGGGAATGGGGCGGGAGGTTCAATGAGCAGTTCTTC
>NA|TRBV19|NA|13|TRBJ1-3
CASSRTAGNTIYF
TGTGCCAGTAGTAGAACAGCTGGAAACACCATATATTTT
>NA|TRBV5-1|NA|13|TRBJ1-2
CASSSDRSYGYTF
TGCGCCAGCAGTTCAGACAGATCCTATGGCTACACCTTC
>TRBD2|TRBV18|NA|17|TRBJ2-2
CASSPPGLAGAIGELFF
TGTGCCAGCTCACCACCGGGACTAGCGGGAGCGATCGGGGAGCTGTTTTTT
>NA|TRBV29-1|NA|14|TRBJ2-1
CSAFDQGSYNEQFF
TGCAGCGCCTTTGATCAGGGCTCCTACAATGAGCAGTTCTTC
>NA|TRBV7-3|NA|15|TRBJ2-5
CASSLTPGLQETQYF
TGTGCCAGCAGCCTCACCCCGGGACTGCAAGAGACCCAGTACTTC
>NA|TRBV5-5|once|12|TRBJ1-3
CASRLDGNTIYF
TGTGCCAGCAGACTCGACGGGAACACCATATATTTT
>TRBD2|TRBV5-8|NA|14|TRBJ2-7
CASSTGLAAYEQYF
TGTGCCAGCAGCACGGGACTAGCAGCCTACGAGCAGTACTTC
>NA|TRBV5-1|NA|16|TRBJ2-2
CASLLGGDVRTGELFF
TGCGCCAGCCTCCTGGGGGGAGACGTAAGGACCGGGGAGCTGTTTTTT
>TRBD1|TRBV6-5|NA|13|TRBJ2-7
CASSPGQVYEQYF
TGTGCCAGCAGTCCGGGACAGGTCTACGAGCAGTACTTC
>TRBD1|TRBV18|NA|14|TRBJ1-1
CASSRQGGRTEAFF
TGTGCCAGCTCCCGGCAGGGGGGCAGGACTGAAGCTTTCTTT
>TRBD1|TRBV30|NA|13|TRBJ2-7
CAWTRQGVGEQYF
TGTGCCTGGACGAGACAGGGGGTTGGCGAGCAGTACTTC
>NA|TRBV28|NA|15|TRBJ1-2
CASSLVGSYNYGYTF
TGTGCCAGCAGTTTAGTCGGGTCCTATAACTATGGCTACACCTTC
>NA|TRBV7-3|NA|14|TRBJ2-7
CASSLTTPEGEQYF
TGTGCCAGCAGCTTAACAACCCCCGAGGGAGAGCAGTACTTC
>NA|TRBV30|NA|14|TRBJ1-1
CAWRGRGRNTEAFF
TGTGCCTGGAGAGGCAGGGGCCGAAACACTGAAGCTTTCTTT
>NA|TRBV3-1/TRBV3-2|NA|13|TRBJ2-1
CASSQAGFSEQFF
TGTGCCAGCAGCCAAGCCGGGTTCAGTGAGCAGTTCTTC
>NA|TRBV19|NA|18|TRBJ1-4
CASSIGPHGGATNEKLFF
TGTGCCAGTAGTATTGGCCCTCACGGGGGAGCAACTAATGAAAAACTGTTTTTT
>NA|TRBV4-1|NA|17|TRBJ1-4
CASSQDRGRRTNEKLFF
TGCGCCAGCAGCCAAGATCGAGGCCGCCGAACTAATGAAAAACTGTTTTTT
>NA|TRBV3-1/TRBV3-2|NA|17|TRBJ2-3
CASSQGVGRAGTDTQYF
TGTGCCAGCAGCCAGGGTGTCGGCCGGGCGGGGACAGATACGCAGTATTTT
>NA|TRBV5-1|NA|15|TRBJ2-1
CASSLQPEAYNEQFF
TGCGCCAGCAGCTTGCAACCAGAGGCCTACAATGAGCAGTTCTTC
>NA|TRBV28|NA|14|TRBJ2-7
CASSLWGSSYEQYF
TGTGCCAGCAGTTTATGGGGCAGTTCCTACGAGCAGTACTTC
>NA|TRBV4-1|NA|14|TRBJ1-2
CASSQVGQRYGYTF
TGCGCCAGCAGCCAGGTTGGACAGAGATATGGCTACACCTTC
>NA|TRBV11-2|NA|13|TRBJ2-7
CASSLSAGPSYGF
TGTGCCAGCAGCTTATCGGCAGGGCCCTCCTATGGCTTC
>NA|TRBV5-4|NA|16|TRBJ1-6
CASSLVGQGYNSPLHF
TGTGCCAGCAGCTTGGTAGGACAAGGCTATAATTCACCCCTCCACTTT
>TRBD2|TRBV29-1|NA|13|TRBJ2-7
CSVSGRNNHEQYF
TGCAGCGTGAGCGGGAGGAATAACCACGAGCAGTACTTC
>NA|TRBV12-3/TRBV12-4|NA|13|TRBJ1-3
CASSFSSGNTIYF
TGTGCCAGCAGTTTCAGCTCTGGAAACACCATATATTTT